The sequence of this T cell receptor (beta chain) was determined in a study of OX40 agonist ivuxolimab in advanced cancers. Study results and limitations: Among the least clonally expanded were partial responders at 0.1-3.0 mg/kg.

Note on this clone: Its specificity is unknown.

Profiling relied on immunoSEQ multiplex PCR, and the TCRdb table lists in-frame clones only, not all of them. The sample contains some 84,000 clones, around 93% of which appear only once. CDR3 length: 17 amino acids. The J segment lost 0 bases and the V segment lost 3 bases, leaving 8 bases of the junction unmatched. Germline assignment: CDR1 ENHRY and CDR2 SYGVKD. The sequenced sample was CD4+ or CD8+ T cells sorted from blood, obtained in a trial of the OX40 agonist ivuxolimab. This clonotype was sampled from an adult with an advanced solid tumor such as melanoma, head and neck, liver or kidney cancer. The V and J genes are TRBV10-3 and TRBJ2-3, with 8 bases aligning to TRBD2. The CDR3 nucleotides read TGTGCCATCAGTGATGACGCAGCGGGGGACAGCACAGATACGCAGTATTTT. Translation: CAISDDAAGDSTDTQYF.